These 18 T cell receptor beta chains share one sample of origin, sequenced in a study of T cells in Graves' hyperthyroidism and ophthalmopathy. Regions amplified from RNA transcripts were the TCR beta CDR3 regions. RT-PCR in the first round (using the HTBI primer set) targeted the TCR CDR3. MiXCR, run by TCRdb on the multiplex PCR reads, gives a single entry per CDR3 protein. Here the sample spans 90,000 to 120,000 distinct CDR3 sequences, about 17% being singletons. Sequenced material: blood. The receptor set was obtained from a woman aged 45-65 years with Graves' hyperthyroidism.

This clonotype was detected ten times or more. The chain carries TRBV18 and TRBJ2-3, with D perhaps TRBD2 (6 bases). V was clipped by 1 base and J by 1 base, with 12 bases between them. Germline V lookup: CDR1 KGHSH, CDR2 LQKENI. The CDR3 extends over 16 amino acids. The CDR3: CASSPLAVLGTDTQYF. DNA for the CDR3: TGTGCCAGCTCACCACTAGCGGTTTTAGGCACAGATACGCAGTATTTT.

This clonotype was seen many times. This chain joins TRBV3-1 and TRBJ1-2, with 8 bases matching TRBD1. Unmatched junction bases numbered 4, after V lost 4 bases and J lost 3 bases. CDR1 and CDR2 from the germline V gene are LGHDT and YNNKEL (reference sequence). The CDR3 is made up of 14 amino acids. The CDR3 bases are TGTGCCAGCAGCCTTCGGGACAGGCACTATGGCTACACCTTC. Protein product: CASSLRDRHYGYTF.

This clonotype was recorded at least ten times. The chain carries TRBV2 and TRBJ2-3, with 10 nucleotides matching TRBD2. V lost 5 bases to trimming and J lost 3 bases; unmatched junction nucleotides: 5. The CDR3 length is 15 residues. Germline V lookup: CDR1 SNHLY, CDR2 FYNNEI. CDR3 bases: TGTGCCAGCAGTAGAGGACTAGCGGAAACAGATACGCAGTATTTT. Its protein is CASSRGLAETDTQYF.

Ten or more counts support this clonotype. Here the CDR3 reads CAWSRGANTIYF. For the CDR3, the DNA is TGTGCCTGGAGTAGAGGGGCAAACACCATATATTTT. The V gene is TRBV30, the J gene TRBJ1-3, with D perhaps matching TRBD1 (5 bases). Trimming left V 2 bases short and J 6 bases short, with 8 bases between. The CDR3 covers 12 residues. Germline loops: CDR1 GTSNPN, CDR2 SVGIG (reference sequence).

This clonotype was seen many times. The chain is built from TRBV6-5 and TRBJ1-2, with D possibly being TRBD1 (5 bases). In germline, CDR1 is MNHEY, CDR2 SVGAGI. V dropped 0 bases and J dropped 2 bases, with 10 bases sitting between them. The CDR3 has 15 residues. DNA for the CDR3: TGTGCCAGCAGTTACTCGTGGGGGTTCAACTATGGCTACACCTTC. The encoded protein is CASSYSWGFNYGYTF.

This clonotype was counted at least ten times. The chain carries TRBV7-3 and TRBJ1-2; 7 positions match TRBD1. CDR3 length: 12 residues. Germline loops: CDR1 SGHTA, CDR2 FQGTGA. After removal of 5 bases from V and 6 bases from J, the junction contained 3 bases not matched to a gene. The CDR3 region is CASSAGQDGYTF. The CDR3 DNA follows: TGTGCCAGCAGCGCCGGACAGGATGGCTACACCTTC.

This clonotype occurred a few times. V is TRBV4-1 and J is TRBJ1-1; a possible D gene is TRBD1 (6 bases). V dropped 0 bases and J dropped 6 bases, with 14 bases sitting between them. In germline, CDR1 is MGHRA, CDR2 YSYEKL. The CDR3 has 15 residues. Written as DNA, the CDR3 is TGCGCCAGCAGCCAAGAGGCGGGGGGCTATTCTGAAGCTTTCTTT. This codes for CASSQEAGGYSEAFF.

The chain has TRBV12-3 or TRBV12-4 and TRBJ2-3; no clear D. The CDR3 is 14 amino acids. Trimming cost V 7 bases and J 4 bases, with 15 bases left between them. The CDR3 protein is CASTGRRLPDTQYF. The CDR3, as DNA: TGTGCCAGCACAGGACGAAGGCTGCCAGATACGCAGTATTTT.

The J gene is TRBJ1-5, the V gene TRBV2; D call uncertain. The CDR3 has 13 residues. Germline assignment: CDR1 SNHLY and CDR2 FYNNEI. V was pared by 6 bases and J by 3 bases, with 9 bases between. CDR3 protein: CASRTAVNQPQHF. CDR3 bases: TGTGCCAGCAGAACAGCGGTCAATCAGCCCCAGCATTTT.

This clonotype was recorded at least ten times. J is TRBJ1-5 and V is TRBV27; no clear D. The CDR3 runs to 14 residues. Deletions cut 5 bases from V and 4 bases from J, with 12 bases between. CDR1 and CDR2 (germline): MNHEY, SMNVEV (reference sequence). In nucleotides, the CDR3 is TGTGCCAGCAGTCCCTTTGGGTCAAATCAGCCCCAGCATTTT. Amino acid sequence: CASSPFGSNQPQHF.

This clonotype came up many times. The chain recombines TRBV11-3 with TRBJ2-4, with 9 bases that match TRBD1. Germline CDR1 reads SGHNT; CDR2 reads YENEEA. The CDR3 spans 14 residues. Trimming removed 4 bases from V and 7 bases from J; junction bases left unmatched: 5. Written as DNA, the CDR3 is TGTGCCAGCAGCTCCAGCGGGACAGGGAACATTCAGTACTTC. As protein: CASSSSGTGNIQYF.

A word on this clonotype: A read error may be the cause here, since a much bigger clone is one base away. The chain carries TRBV20-1 and TRBJ2-3; 7 bases are shared with TRBD2. The V gene's germline CDR1 is DFQATT and CDR2 SNEGSKA (reference sequence). This CDR3 has 16 residues. The V segment lost 1 base and the J segment 2 bases; nucleotides outside the gene matches: 9. CDR3 sequence (DNA): TGCAGTGCTAGAGGAGTTAAGCGGGACTTCACAGATACGCAGTATTTT. Amino acids: CSARGVKRDFTDTQYF.

The V gene is TRBV28, the J gene TRBJ1-5, with D possibly TRBD1 on 6 matching bases. Germline CDR1 reads MDHEN; CDR2 reads SYDVKM. CDR3 length: 15 residues. The V end was cut by 6 bases, the J end by 4 bases, with 16 bases between. As DNA, the CDR3 is TGTGCCAGCAGACGTGACAGGTGGGGAAATCAGCCCCAGCATTTT. Encoded protein: CASRRDRWGNQPQHF.

At least ten counts were recorded for this clonotype. V is TRBV7-8 and J is TRBJ1-1; 10 nucleotides line up with TRBD1. Unmatched junction bases numbered 8, after V lost 3 bases and J lost 7 bases. This CDR3 comprises 15 residues. CDR1 SGHVS and CDR2 FQNEAQ come from the germline V gene. CDR3 coding DNA: TGTGCCAGCAGCTTCCCCGGGACAGGGGATGTTGAAGCTTTCTTT. This gives the protein CASSFPGTGDVEAFF.

This clonotype has more than one count but fewer than ten. CDR3 sequence (DNA): TGTGCCAGTAGTGCGGGGACAGACACAGATACGCAGTATTTT. This codes for CASSAGTDTDTQYF. The rearrangement uses TRBV19 and TRBJ2-3; TRBD1 might be the D (7 bases). CDR1 LNHDA and CDR2 SQIVND come from the germline V gene (reference sequence). The CDR3 has 14 amino acids. Trimming removed 5 bases at V and 2 bases at J, with 11 bases between.

The chain employs TRBV6-5 and TRBJ2-1; D may be TRBD2 (5 bases). The length of the CDR3 is 13 residues. Germline-derived CDR1 and CDR2 are MNHEY and SVGAGI. The V gene lost 2 bases and the J gene lost 7 bases, with 9 bases spanning the gap. Written as DNA, the CDR3 is TGTGCCAGCAGTTACGGCGGGCCAAATGAGCAGTTCTTC. Amino acids: CASSYGGPNEQFF.

Only a few counts were recorded for this clonotype. The chain combines TRBV5-1 with TRBJ1-6, with TRBD1 as a possible D gene (5 bases). Per germline, CDR1 SGHRS and CDR2 YFSETQ. CDR3 length: 15 amino acids. Between the trimmed V and J ends, which lost 0 bases and 2 bases, there was a span of 6 bases. In DNA form, the CDR3 reads TGCGCCAGCAGCTTGGGGGGGACCTATAATTCACCCCTCCACTTT. Translation gives CASSLGGTYNSPLHF.

This clonotype was seen ten or more times. This chain links TRBV19 with TRBJ2-1; 14 nucleotides match TRBD2. This CDR3 is built from 16 residues. The germline V gene encodes CDR1 LNHDA and CDR2 SQIVND (reference sequence). The V gene end was trimmed by 5 bases and the J gene end by 7 bases; junction bases not matched to a gene: 7. In nucleotides, the CDR3 is TGTGCCAGTAGTTCCCGGACTAGCGGGAGGATAAATGAGCAGTTCTTC. This gives the protein CASSSRTSGRINEQFF.